The source of this T cell receptor beta chain is a study of cytomegalovirus exposure and HLA in healthy donors. Study observations and caveats: According to the study, roughly 180 TCR beta chains were cytomegalovirus-associated.

Healthy individuals who donated bone marrow served as the donors. V was clipped by 2 bases and J by 6 bases, with 11 bases between them. CDR3 length equals 14 residues. Looked up from germline, CDR1 is MDHEN and CDR2 is SYDVKM. Both 60 Vbeta primers and 13 Jbeta primers went into the PCR. Assay: immunoSEQ multiplex PCR; the TCRdb copy retains only in-frame clones and omits some. This table has 75,000 to 95,000 clones, over 65% appearing once. This clone was seen a single time. Its antigen is not known. The chain recombines TRBV28 with TRBJ1-5; TRBD1 might be the D (6 bases). The sequencing input was PBMCs. The TCR comes from a man aged 45-60 years in good health and CMV-seronegative. CDR3 amino acids: CASSLGGAGQPQHF. As DNA, the CDR3 is TGTGCCAGCAGTTTAGGGGGCGCGGGTCAGCCCCAGCATTTT. Together with reference TRBV28 and TRBJ1-5, the CDR3 gives the full variable domain: DVKVTQSSRYLVKRTGEKVFLECVQDMDHENMFWYRQDPGLGLRLIYFSYDVKMKEKGDIPEGYSVSREKKERFSLILESASTNQTSMYLCASSLGGAGQPQHFGDGTRLSIL.